The 15 T cell receptor beta chains below come from one sample, sequenced in a study of beta chain features in type 1 diabetes. All of the isolated RNA was reverse transcribed, so expressed TCRB transcripts were sequenced. The data were produced by immunoSEQ multiplex PCR, yet TCRdb's version contains in-frame clones alone and is incomplete. The profile covers 250,000 to 300,000 clones, with approximately 24% appearing a single time and 0.012% taken by the ten largest. The study's findings and limits: In every one of the four CD4+ subsets, TCRB CDR3s were moderately but significantly shorter in Type 1 diabetes patients.

No antigen has been identified for these receptors. Input material: naive CD4+ T cells from blood. The receptors derive from a woman aged 25 to 45 with type 1 diabetes.

This clone was counted a few times. The rearrangement joins TRBV21-1 to TRBJ1-2; no DNA check was done on the table's D call, TRBD1. TRBV21-1 is a pseudogene. The length of the CDR3 is 14 residues. The CDR3 nucleotides are TGTGCCAGCAGCAAAGTGTATCAGTACTATGGCTACACCTTC. The encoded protein is CASSKVYQYYGYTF.

The sample holds a few counts of this clone. The chain is built from TRBV23-1 and TRBJ2-5; 7 bases match TRBD1. TRBV23-1 is an open reading frame whose function is uncertain. The CDR3 covers 15 residues. With 0 bases clipped from V and 1 base from J, the junction kept 2 bases outside the gene matches. The CDR3 here is CASSQSGQSQETQYF. The CDR3 DNA sequence: TGCGCCAGCAGTCAATCGGGACAGAGCCAAGAGACCCAGTACTTC.

V gene TRBV10-3 combines with J gene TRBJ2-7, with TRBD2 matching 13 bases. The CDR3 contains 14 residues. V shed 3 bases and J 5 bases; nucleotides not matched to a gene: 1. Germline values: CDR1 ENHRY, CDR2 SYGVKD. The DNA of the CDR3 is TGTGCCATCAGTGAAGGACTAGCGGGAGACGAGCAGTACTTC. Protein sequence: CAISEGLAGDEQYF.

This clone occurred a few times. The J gene is TRBJ2-7, the V gene TRBV4-1; TRBD2 might be the D (7 bases). The V gene lost 4 bases and the J gene lost 7 bases, with 23 bases spanning the gap. CDR3 length: 16 amino acids. In germline, CDR1 is MGHRA, CDR2 YSYEKL. CDR3 nucleotide sequence: TGCGCCAGCAGCCGATTAAATTGGGGGGCGGGAGATGAGCAGTACTTC. Its protein product is CASSRLNWGAGDEQYF.

The chain employs TRBV9 and TRBJ1-4; D is uncertain. Germline loops: CDR1 SGDLS, CDR2 YYNGEE. The CDR3 is made up of 15 amino acids. V was pared by 0 bases and J by 6 bases, with 12 bases between. This CDR3 reads CASSVGPRSDEKLFF. In DNA form, the CDR3 reads TGTGCCAGCAGCGTAGGTCCCAGAAGTGATGAAAAACTGTTTTTT. Variable domain in full (rest from reference TRBV9 and TRBJ1-4): DSGVTQTPKHLITATGQRVTLRCSPRSGDLSVYWYQQSLDQGLQFLIQYYNGEERAKGNILERFSAQQFPDLHSELNLSSLELGDSALYFCASSVGPRSDEKLFFGSGTQLSVL.

This clone showed up just a few times. This chain connects TRBV19 to TRBJ1-4, with 7 bases fitting TRBD1. V was pared by 6 bases and J by 3 bases, with 4 bases of the junction left unmatched. Germline V gene sequence: CDR1 LNHDA, CDR2 SQIVND (reference sequence). This CDR3 comprises 14 residues. Here the CDR3 reads CASRSTGSNEKLFF. CDR3 bases: TGTGCCAGTAGATCGACAGGGTCTAATGAAAAACTGTTTTTT.

The table lists this clone with a few counts. The rearrangement joins TRBV28 to TRBJ1-5, with no clear D. The length of the CDR3 is 11 residues. From germline, CDR1 is MDHEN and CDR2 SYDVKM. With 5 bases removed from V and 5 bases from J, the gap between germline ends came to 4 bases. CDR3 protein: CASSRDQPQHF. In DNA form, the CDR3 reads TGTGCCAGCAGTAGAGATCAGCCCCAGCATTTT.

This clone was counted between two and nine times. V is TRBV15 and J is TRBJ2-2; the D gene is possibly TRBD1 (5 bases). V lost 0 bases and J 1 base, leaving 6 bases between the germline ends. Germline V lookup: CDR1 LNHNV, CDR2 YYDKDF (reference sequence). CDR3 length: 15 residues. Here the CDR3 DNA reads TGTGCCACCAGCAGAGATAGGGGGAACACCGGGGAGCTGTTTTTT. It encodes CATSRDRGNTGELFF.

This clone came up a few times. The genes are TRBV7-9 and TRBJ2-1, with 7 bases aligning to TRBD2. The germline CDR1 and CDR2 sequences are SEHNR and FQNEAQ (reference sequence). V shed 4 bases and J 8 bases; nucleotides not matched to a gene: 14. This CDR3 has 16 residues. The CDR3 DNA is TGTGCCAGCAGCTCACTCCTCAGGACTAGAGTCTATGAGCAGTTCTTC. Translation: CASSSLLRTRVYEQFF.

This clone was seen more than once but under ten times. The chain uses TRBV28 and TRBJ1-4, with 7 bases aligning to TRBD1. This CDR3 is 14 amino acids long. The trim removed 3 bases at V and 9 bases at J, leaving 7 bases unmatched. Germline CDR1 is MDHEN and CDR2 is SYDVKM. The CDR3 loop is CASSLGQLMKKLFF. As DNA, the CDR3 is TGTGCCAGCAGTTTGGGACAGCTGATGAAAAAACTGTTTTTT.

CDR3 in amino acids: CASSFGRGETQYF. Written as DNA, the CDR3 is TGTGCCAGCAGCTTCGGCAGGGGGGAGACCCAGTACTTC. The V and J genes are TRBV7-8 and TRBJ2-5, with TRBD1 matching 7 bases. The V segment lost 3 bases and the J segment 5 bases; nucleotides outside the gene matches: 3. The length of the CDR3 is 13 residues. Germline CDR1 reads SGHVS; CDR2 reads FQNEAQ.

The chain recombines TRBV29-1 with TRBJ2-3, with D possibly TRBD2 on 6 matching bases. The V end lost 6 bases, the J end lost 4 bases, and 20 bases lay between the germline ends. The CDR3 runs to 15 residues. CDR1 SQVTM and CDR2 ANQGSEA come from the germline V gene. CDR3 bases: TGCAGCGTATTACCCCTCCGGCGGGGAGCAGATACGCAGTATTTT. Its translation is CSVLPLRRGADTQYF.

This clone was counted only a few times. The DNA for the CDR3 is TGTGCCAGTAGTCAGGTTACGGGGTACACCGGGGAGCTGTTTTTT. Its protein is CASSQVTGYTGELFF. The chain has TRBV19 and TRBJ2-2; possibly TRBD2 for D (5 bases). The CDR3 is made up of 15 amino acids. V lost 5 bases and J 3 bases, leaving 13 bases between the germline ends. The germline gives CDR1 LNHDA, CDR2 SQIVND (reference sequence).

This sequence joins TRBV25-1 and TRBJ2-7, with 9 bases matching TRBD2. CDR1 MGHDK and CDR2 SYGVNS come from the germline V gene. J lost 5 bases, V lost 4 bases, and 3 bases had no gene match. This CDR3 is 13 amino acids long. The CDR3 reads CASSGRLADEQYF. CDR3 sequence (DNA): TGTGCCAGCAGTGGACGACTAGCGGACGAGCAGTACTTC.

CDR3 protein: CASSLGGYEQFF. In DNA form, the CDR3 reads TGTGCCAGCAGCTTGGGAGGTTATGAGCAGTTCTTC. The chain couples TRBV5-6 to TRBJ2-1; D is undetermined. Trimming stripped 0 bases from V and 8 bases from J, with 6 bases between. This CDR3 has 12 amino acids. Germline assignment: CDR1 SGHDT and CDR2 YYEEEE.